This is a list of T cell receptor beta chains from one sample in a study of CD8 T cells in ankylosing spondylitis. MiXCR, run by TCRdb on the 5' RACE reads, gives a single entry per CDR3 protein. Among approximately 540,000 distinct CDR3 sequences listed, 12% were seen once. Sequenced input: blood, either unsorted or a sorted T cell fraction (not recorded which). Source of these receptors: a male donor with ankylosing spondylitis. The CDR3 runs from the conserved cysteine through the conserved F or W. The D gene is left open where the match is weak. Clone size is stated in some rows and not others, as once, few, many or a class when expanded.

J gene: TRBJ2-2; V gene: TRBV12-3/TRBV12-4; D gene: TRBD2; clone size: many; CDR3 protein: CASSPELAGTGELFF; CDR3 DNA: TGTGCCAGCAGCCCCGAACTAGCGGGCACCGGGGAGCTGTTTTTT
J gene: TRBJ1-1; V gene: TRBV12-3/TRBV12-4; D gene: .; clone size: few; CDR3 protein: CASSRERAFF; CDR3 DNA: TGTGCCAGCAGTCGGGAACGTGCTTTCTTT
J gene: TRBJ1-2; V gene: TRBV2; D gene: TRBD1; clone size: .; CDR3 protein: CASSERTGGTQDGYTF; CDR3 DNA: TGTGCCAGCAGTGAGCGGACAGGGGGTACCCAAGATGGCTACACCTTC
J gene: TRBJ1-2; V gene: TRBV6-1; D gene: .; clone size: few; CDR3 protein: CASSDLGVGYGYTF; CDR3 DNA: TGTGCCAGCAGTGATCTTGGGGTTGGCTATGGCTACACCTTC
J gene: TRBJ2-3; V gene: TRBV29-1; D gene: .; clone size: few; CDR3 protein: CSVEEEFALPDTQYF; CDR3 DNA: TGCAGCGTTGAAGAAGAGTTCGCCCTCCCAGATACGCAGTATTTT
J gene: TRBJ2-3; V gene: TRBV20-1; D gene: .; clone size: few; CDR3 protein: CSAREYRYTDTQYF; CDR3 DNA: TGCAGTGCTAGAGAATACCGCTACACAGATACGCAGTATTTT
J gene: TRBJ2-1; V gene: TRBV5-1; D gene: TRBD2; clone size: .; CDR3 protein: CASSLEGTSGGGEDEQFF; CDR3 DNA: TGCGCCAGCAGCTTGGAAGGGACTAGCGGGGGAGGGGAGGATGAGCAGTTCTTC
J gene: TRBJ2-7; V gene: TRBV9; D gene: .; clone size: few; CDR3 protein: CASSVSIGLETHEQYF; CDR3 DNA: TGTGCCAGCAGCGTCTCCATTGGCCTCGAGACCCACGAGCAGTACTTC
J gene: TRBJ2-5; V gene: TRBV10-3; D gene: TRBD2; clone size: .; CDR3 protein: CAKWEAKGGRPLQETQYF; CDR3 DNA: TGTGCCAAATGGGAGGCCAAAGGCGGGAGGCCCCTTCAAGAGACCCAGTACTTC
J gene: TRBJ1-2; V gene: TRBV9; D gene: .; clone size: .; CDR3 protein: CASSPDRYVGYTF; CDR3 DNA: TGTGCCAGCAGCCCAGATCGGTATGTTGGCTACACCTTC
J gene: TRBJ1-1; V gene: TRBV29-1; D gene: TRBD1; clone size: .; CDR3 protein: CSVGQGTGRTEAFF; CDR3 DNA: TGCAGCGTTGGACAGGGGACTGGTAGGACTGAAGCTTTCTTT
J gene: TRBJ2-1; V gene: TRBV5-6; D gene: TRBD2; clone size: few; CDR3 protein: CASSSRTSGRGGEQFF; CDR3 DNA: TGTGCCAGCAGCTCCAGGACTAGCGGGAGAGGGGGTGAGCAGTTCTTC
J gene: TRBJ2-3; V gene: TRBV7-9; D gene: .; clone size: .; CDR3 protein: CASSQLGFNTDTQYF; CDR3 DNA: TGTGCCAGCAGCCAGCTGGGTTTCAACACAGATACGCAGTATTTT
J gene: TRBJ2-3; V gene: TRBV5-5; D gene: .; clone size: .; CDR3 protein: CASSFGPEDTQYF; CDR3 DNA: TGTGCCAGCAGTTTCGGGCCTGAAGATACGCAGTATTTT
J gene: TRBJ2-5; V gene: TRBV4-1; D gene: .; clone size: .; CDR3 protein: CASSRQEGGEETQYF; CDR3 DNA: TGCGCCAGCAGCCGACAGGAGGGGGGGGAAGAGACCCAGTACTTC
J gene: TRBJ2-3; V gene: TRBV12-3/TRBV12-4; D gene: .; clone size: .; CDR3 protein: CASSHRVLTDTQYF; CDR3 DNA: TGTGCCAGCAGCCACAGGGTACTCACAGATACGCAGTATTTT
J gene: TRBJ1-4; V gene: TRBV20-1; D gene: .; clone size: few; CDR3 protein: CSASGPGGIEKLFF; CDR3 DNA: TGCAGTGCTAGTGGTCCCGGGGGAATTGAAAAACTGTTTTTT
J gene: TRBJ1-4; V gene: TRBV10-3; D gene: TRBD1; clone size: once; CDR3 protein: CAISDKQGYEKLFF; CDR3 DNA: TGTGCCATCAGTGACAAACAGGGGTATGAAAAACTGTTTTTT
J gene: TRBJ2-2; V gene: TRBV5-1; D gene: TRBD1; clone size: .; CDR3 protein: CASSAGYRGRNTGELFF; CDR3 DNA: TGCGCCAGCAGCGCGGGTTACAGGGGAAGGAACACCGGGGAGCTGTTTTTT
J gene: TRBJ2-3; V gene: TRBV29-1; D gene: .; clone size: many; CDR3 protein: CSVEARRGALTDTQYF; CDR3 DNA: TGCAGCGTTGAAGCGAGGCGGGGTGCCCTCACAGATACGCAGTATTTT
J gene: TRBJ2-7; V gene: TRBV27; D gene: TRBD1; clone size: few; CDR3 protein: CASSLEGGYPSYEQYF; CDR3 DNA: TGTGCCAGCAGTTTAGAAGGGGGCTATCCATCCTACGAGCAGTACTTC
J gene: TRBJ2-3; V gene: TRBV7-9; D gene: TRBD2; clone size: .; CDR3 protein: CASSPGTRQHTDTQYF; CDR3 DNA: TGTGCCAGCAGCCCTGGGACTAGGCAGCACACAGATACGCAGTATTTT
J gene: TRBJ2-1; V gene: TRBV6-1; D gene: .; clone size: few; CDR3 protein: CASNPNQYGEQFF; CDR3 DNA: TGTGCCAGCAACCCTAATCAGTACGGTGAGCAGTTCTTC
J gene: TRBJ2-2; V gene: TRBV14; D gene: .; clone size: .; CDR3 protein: CASSPLVGHTGELFF; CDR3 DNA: TGTGCCAGCAGCCCCTTGGTAGGGCACACCGGGGAGCTGTTTTTT
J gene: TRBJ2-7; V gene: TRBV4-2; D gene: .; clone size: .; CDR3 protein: CASSQAPAGGESYEQYF; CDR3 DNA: TGTGCCAGCAGCCAAGCCCCCGCAGGGGGGGAATCCTACGAGCAGTACTTC
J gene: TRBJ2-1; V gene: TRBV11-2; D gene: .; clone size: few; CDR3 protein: CASSLAGGHFDEQFF; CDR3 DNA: TGTGCCAGCAGCTTAGCTGGGGGGCACTTCGATGAGCAGTTCTTC
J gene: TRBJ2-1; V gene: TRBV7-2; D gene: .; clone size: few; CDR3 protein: CASSPGGIPSSYNEQFF; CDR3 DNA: TGTGCCAGCAGTCCCGGCGGCATCCCGAGCTCCTACAATGAGCAGTTCTTC
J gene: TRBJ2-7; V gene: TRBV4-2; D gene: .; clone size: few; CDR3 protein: CASSLLAGQLYEQYF; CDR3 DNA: TGTGCCAGCAGCCTCCTCGCCGGGCAGCTCTACGAGCAGTACTTC
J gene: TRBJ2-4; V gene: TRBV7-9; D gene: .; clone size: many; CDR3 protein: CASSLVNDGDIQYF; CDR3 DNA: TGTGCCAGCAGCTTAGTGAACGACGGGGACATTCAGTACTTC
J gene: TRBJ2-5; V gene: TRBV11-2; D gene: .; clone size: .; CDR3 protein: CASTPQETQYF; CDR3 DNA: TGTGCCAGCACCCCGCAAGAGACCCAGTACTTC
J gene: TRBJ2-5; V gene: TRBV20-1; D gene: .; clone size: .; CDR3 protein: CSSTGTTPETQYF; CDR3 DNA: TGCAGTTCCACGGGGACAACCCCGGAGACCCAGTACTTC
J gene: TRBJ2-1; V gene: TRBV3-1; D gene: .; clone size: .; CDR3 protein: CASSQRGTQDNEQFF; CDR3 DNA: TGTGCCAGCAGCCAGCGCGGGACACAGGACAATGAGCAGTTCTTC
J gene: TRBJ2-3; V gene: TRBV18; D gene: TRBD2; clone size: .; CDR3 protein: CASSPAGSGKDTQYF; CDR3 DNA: TGTGCCAGCTCACCAGCGGGGAGCGGGAAAGATACGCAGTATTTT
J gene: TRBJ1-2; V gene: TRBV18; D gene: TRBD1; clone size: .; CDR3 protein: CASSPRDRAYGYTF; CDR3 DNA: TGTGCCAGCTCACCGAGGGACAGGGCCTATGGCTACACCTTC
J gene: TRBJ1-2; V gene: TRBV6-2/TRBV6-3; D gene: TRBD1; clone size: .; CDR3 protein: CASSPGQAIYGYTF; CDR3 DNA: TGTGCCAGCAGCCCCGGACAGGCGATCTATGGCTACACCTTC
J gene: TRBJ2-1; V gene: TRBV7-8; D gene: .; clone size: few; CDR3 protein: CASSITGDNEQFF; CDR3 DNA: TGTGCCAGCAGCATTACAGGAGACAATGAGCAGTTCTTC
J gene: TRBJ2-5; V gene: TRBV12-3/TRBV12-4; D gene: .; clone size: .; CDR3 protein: CASGRGETQYF; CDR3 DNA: TGTGCCAGCGGGAGAGGGGAGACCCAGTACTTC
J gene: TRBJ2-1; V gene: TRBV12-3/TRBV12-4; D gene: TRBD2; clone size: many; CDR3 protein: CASKFRLAGENEQFF; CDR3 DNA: TGTGCCAGCAAATTCCGACTAGCGGGAGAAAATGAGCAGTTCTTC
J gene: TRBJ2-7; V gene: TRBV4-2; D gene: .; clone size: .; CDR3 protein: CASSQDPWGEQYF; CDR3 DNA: TGTGCCAGCAGCCAAGATCCGTGGGGGGAGCAGTACTTC
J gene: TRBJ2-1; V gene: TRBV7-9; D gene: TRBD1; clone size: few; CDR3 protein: CASSPGQAEQFF; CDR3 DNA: TGTGCCAGCAGCCCGGGACAGGCCGAGCAGTTCTTC
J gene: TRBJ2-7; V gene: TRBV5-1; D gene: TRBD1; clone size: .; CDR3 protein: CASSLGQGAREQYF; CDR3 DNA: TGCGCCAGCAGCTTGGGACAGGGGGCGAGGGAGCAGTACTTC
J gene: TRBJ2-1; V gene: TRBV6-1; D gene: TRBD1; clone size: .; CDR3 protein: CASTLTGTDYNEQFF; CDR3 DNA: TGTGCCAGCACCCTTACCGGGACAGACTACAATGAGCAGTTCTTC
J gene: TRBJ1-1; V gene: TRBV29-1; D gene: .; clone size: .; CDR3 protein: CSVGHLNTEAFF; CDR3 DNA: TGCAGCGTAGGACACCTGAACACTGAAGCTTTCTTT
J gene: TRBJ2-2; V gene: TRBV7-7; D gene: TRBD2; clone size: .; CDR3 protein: CASSFPAGANTGELFF; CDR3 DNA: TGTGCCAGCAGCTTCCCAGCGGGAGCTAACACCGGGGAGCTGTTTTTT
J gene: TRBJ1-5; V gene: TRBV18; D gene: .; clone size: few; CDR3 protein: CASSPAGPNQPQHF; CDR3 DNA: TGTGCCAGCTCACCAGCGGGACCTAATCAGCCCCAGCATTTT